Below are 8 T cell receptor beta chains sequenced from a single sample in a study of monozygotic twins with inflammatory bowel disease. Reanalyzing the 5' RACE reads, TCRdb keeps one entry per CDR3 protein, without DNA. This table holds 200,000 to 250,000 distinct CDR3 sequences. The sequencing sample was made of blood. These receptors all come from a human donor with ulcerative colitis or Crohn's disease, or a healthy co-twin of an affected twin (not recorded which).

The CDR3: CSARVSFRDVTEAFF. J is TRBJ1-1 and V is TRBV20-1; absent DNA, TCRdb's TRBD1 call cannot be checked. Germline-derived CDR1 and CDR2 are DFQATT and SNEGSKA (reference sequence). The CDR3 contains 15 residues.

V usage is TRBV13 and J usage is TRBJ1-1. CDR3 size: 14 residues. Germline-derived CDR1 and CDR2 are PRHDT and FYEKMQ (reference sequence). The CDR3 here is CASSSAVRGTEAFF. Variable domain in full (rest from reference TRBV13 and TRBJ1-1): AAGVIQSPRHLIKEKRETATLKCYPIPRHDTVYWYQQGPGQDPQFLISFYEKMQSDKGSIPDRFSAQQFSDYHSELNMSSLELGDSALYFCASSSAVRGTEAFFGQGTRLTVV.

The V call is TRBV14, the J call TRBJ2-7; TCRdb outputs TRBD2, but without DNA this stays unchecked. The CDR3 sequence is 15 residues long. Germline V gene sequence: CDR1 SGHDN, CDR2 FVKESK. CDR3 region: CASSPLLAGSYEQYF.

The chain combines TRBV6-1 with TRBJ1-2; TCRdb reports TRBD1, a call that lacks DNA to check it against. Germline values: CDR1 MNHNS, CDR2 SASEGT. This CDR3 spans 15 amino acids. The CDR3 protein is CASGERTGPNYGYTF.

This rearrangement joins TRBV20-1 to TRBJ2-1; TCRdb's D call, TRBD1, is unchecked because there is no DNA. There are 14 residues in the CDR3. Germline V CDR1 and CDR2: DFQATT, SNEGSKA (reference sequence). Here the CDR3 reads CSADYPGDYNEQFF.

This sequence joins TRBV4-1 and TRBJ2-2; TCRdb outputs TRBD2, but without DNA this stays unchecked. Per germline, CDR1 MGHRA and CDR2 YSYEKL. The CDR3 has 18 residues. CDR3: CASSQGLRLAGRDGELFF.

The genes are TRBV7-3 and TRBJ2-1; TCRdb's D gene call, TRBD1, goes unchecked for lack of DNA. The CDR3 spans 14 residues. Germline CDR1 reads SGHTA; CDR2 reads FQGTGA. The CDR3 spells CASSSPGQYNEQFF.

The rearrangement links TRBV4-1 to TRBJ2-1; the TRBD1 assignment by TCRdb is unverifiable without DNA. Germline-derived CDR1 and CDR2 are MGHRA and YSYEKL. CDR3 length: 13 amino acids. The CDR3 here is CASSRPGSNEQFF.